Listed below are T cell receptor beta chains from one sample, sequenced in a study of blood T cell repertoires in COVID-19. Some clones are missing from TCRdb's copy, which holds only in-frame ones; the method was immunoSEQ multiplex PCR. The repertoire holds 190,000 or so clones, with approximately 84% as singletons. The sample consisted of peripheral blood. These receptors came from a human donor with acute or convalescent COVID-19. The donor label of this sample is uncertain. The CDR3 runs from the conserved cysteine through the conserved F or W. D genes are given only for firm matches.

J gene: TRBJ2-7
V gene: TRBV19
D gene: TRBD2
CDR3 protein: CASSFKAGASYEQYF
CDR3 DNA: TGTGCCAGTAGCTTCAAAGCGGGAGCGTCCTACGAGCAGTACTTC

J gene: TRBJ2-3
V gene: TRBV4-1
D gene: .
CDR3 protein: CASSQDGGRSTDTQYF
CDR3 DNA: TGCGCCAGCAGCCAAGATGGAGGGAGGAGCACAGATACGCAGTATTTT

J gene: TRBJ2-3
V gene: TRBV7-6
D gene: TRBD2
CDR3 protein: CASSLVVGRASSTDTQYF
CDR3 DNA: TGTGCCAGCAGCTTAGTCGTCGGGAGGGCCAGTAGCACAGATACGCAGTATTTT

J gene: TRBJ2-7
V gene: TRBV5-1
D gene: .
CDR3 protein: CASSGGLLPPYEQYF
CDR3 DNA: TGCGCCAGCAGCGGAGGCCTTCTCCCCCCCTACGAGCAGTACTTC

J gene: TRBJ1-5
V gene: TRBV30
D gene: .
CDR3 protein: CAWRADSSNQPQHF
CDR3 DNA: TGTGCCTGGAGGGCCGACAGTAGCAATCAGCCCCAGCATTTT

J gene: TRBJ2-3
V gene: TRBV18
D gene: .
CDR3 protein: CASSLRGGATDTQYF
CDR3 DNA: TGTGCCAGCTCGCTCCGAGGGGGGGCCACAGATACGCAGTATTTT

J gene: TRBJ2-7
V gene: TRBV11-2
D gene: TRBD2
CDR3 protein: CASSWRLAGGAAYEQYF
CDR3 DNA: TGTGCCAGCAGCTGGCGATTAGCGGGAGGGGCCGCCTACGAGCAGTACTTC

J gene: TRBJ2-3
V gene: TRBV19
D gene: TRBD2
CDR3 protein: CASSIDRASGRETDTQYF
CDR3 DNA: TGTGCCAGTAGTATAGATCGTGCTAGCGGGAGGGAGACAGATACGCAGTATTTT

J gene: TRBJ2-3
V gene: TRBV10-1
D gene: TRBD1
CDR3 protein: CASTQGGTDTQYF
CDR3 DNA: TGCGCCAGCACGCAGGGGGGCACAGATACGCAGTATTTT

J gene: TRBJ2-2
V gene: TRBV6-6
D gene: TRBD2
CDR3 protein: CASSPGGRTGELFF
CDR3 DNA: TGTGCCAGCAGCCCCGGCGGGAGGACCGGGGAGCTGTTTTTT

J gene: TRBJ2-4
V gene: TRBV5-1
D gene: TRBD2
CDR3 protein: CASSLATGREGPRNIQYF
CDR3 DNA: TGCGCCAGCAGCTTGGCGACCGGGCGGGAGGGCCCCAGAAACATTCAGTACTTC